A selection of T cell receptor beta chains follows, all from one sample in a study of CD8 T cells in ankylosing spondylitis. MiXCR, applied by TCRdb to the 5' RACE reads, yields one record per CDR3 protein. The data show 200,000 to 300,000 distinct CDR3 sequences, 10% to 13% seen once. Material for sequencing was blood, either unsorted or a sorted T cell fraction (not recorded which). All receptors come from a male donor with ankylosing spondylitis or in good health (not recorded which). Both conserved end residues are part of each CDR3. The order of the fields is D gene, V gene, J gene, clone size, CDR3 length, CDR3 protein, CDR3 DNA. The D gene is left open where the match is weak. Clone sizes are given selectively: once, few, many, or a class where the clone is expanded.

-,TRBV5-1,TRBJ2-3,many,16,CASSLAIGVPADTQYF,TGCGCCAGCAGCTTGGCCATAGGTGTGCCGGCAGATACGCAGTATTTT
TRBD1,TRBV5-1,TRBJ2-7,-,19,CASSSEPVGTGGGSYEQYF,TGCGCCAGCAGCAGTGAACCGGTCGGGACAGGGGGGGGATCCTACGAGCAGTACTTC
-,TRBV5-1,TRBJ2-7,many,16,CASSFGGAFSSYEQYF,TGCGCCAGCAGCTTTGGGGGGGCATTTAGCTCCTACGAGCAGTACTTC
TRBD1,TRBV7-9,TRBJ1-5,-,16,CASSSGQGDPRQPQHF,TGTGCCAGCAGCTCCGGACAGGGGGATCCGAGACAGCCCCAGCATTTT
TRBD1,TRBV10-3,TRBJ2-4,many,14,CATSLGQGVGIQYF,TGTGCCACCTCCCTGGGACAGGGTGTGGGCATTCAGTACTTC
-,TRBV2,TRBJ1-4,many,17,CASRQEQAWATNEKLFF,TGTGCCAGCAGACAGGAGCAGGCTTGGGCAACTAATGAAAAACTGTTTTTT
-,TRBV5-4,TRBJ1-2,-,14,CASSLVRQKAGYTF,TGTGCCAGCAGCTTGGTCCGGCAGAAGGCTGGCTACACCTTC
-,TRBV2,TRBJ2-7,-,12,CASSEVAREQYF,TGTGCCAGCAGTGAGGTAGCAAGGGAGCAGTACTTC
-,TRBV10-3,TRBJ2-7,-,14,CAISEADGRVEQYF,TGTGCCATCAGTGAGGCGGACGGCAGGGTGGAGCAGTACTTC
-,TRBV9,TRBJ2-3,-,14,CASSVDPGGDTQYF,TGTGCCAGCAGCGTAGACCCTGGGGGTGATACGCAGTATTTT
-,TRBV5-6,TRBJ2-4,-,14,CASSPGSSKNIQYF,TGTGCCAGCAGCCCCGGGAGTAGCAAAAACATTCAGTACTTC
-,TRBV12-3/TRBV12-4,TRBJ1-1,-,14,CASSLAGFPTEAFF,TGTGCCAGCAGTTTAGCGGGCTTTCCAACTGAAGCTTTCTTT
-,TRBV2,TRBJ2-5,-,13,CASSGDGVETQYF,TGTGCCAGCAGTGGAGACGGGGTAGAGACCCAGTACTTC
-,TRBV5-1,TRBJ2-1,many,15,CASSFGRGPYNEQFF,TGCGCCAGCAGCTTCGGCCGGGGGCCCTACAATGAGCAGTTCTTC
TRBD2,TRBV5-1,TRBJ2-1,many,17,CASSFSSGSAIGNEQFF,TGCGCCAGCAGCTTTTCTAGCGGGAGCGCGATAGGAAATGAGCAGTTCTTC
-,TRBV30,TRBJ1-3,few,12,CAGASVGNTIYF,TGTGCCGGAGCTAGCGTCGGAAACACCATATATTTT
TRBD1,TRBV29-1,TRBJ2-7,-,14,CSVGGQGSSYEQYF,TGCAGCGTAGGGGGACAGGGTAGCTCCTACGAGCAGTACTTC
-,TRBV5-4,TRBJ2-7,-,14,CASSLGGGRYEQYF,TGTGCCAGCAGCTTGGGGGGCGGGCGTTACGAGCAGTACTTC
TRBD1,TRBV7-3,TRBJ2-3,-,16,CASSFPGTEFTDTQYF,TGTGCCAGCAGCTTCCCCGGGACAGAATTCACAGATACGCAGTATTTT
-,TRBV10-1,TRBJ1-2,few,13,CASSETRTYGYTF,TGCGCCAGCAGTGAGACCCGGACCTATGGCTACACCTTC
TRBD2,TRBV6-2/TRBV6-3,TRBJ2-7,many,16,CASSYPTSGLRREQYF,TGTGCCAGCAGTTACCCGACTAGCGGCCTCAGGCGCGAGCAGTACTTC
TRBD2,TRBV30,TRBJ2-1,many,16,CAWSLPFSGRRSEQFF,TGTGCCTGGAGTCTGCCTTTCAGCGGGAGGAGGAGTGAGCAGTTCTTC
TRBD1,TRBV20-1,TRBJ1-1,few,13,CSAEPGGAGEAFF,TGCAGTGCTGAGCCAGGGGGCGCGGGTGAAGCTTTCTTT
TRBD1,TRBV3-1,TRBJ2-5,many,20,CASSQERQGASLRSQETQYF,TGTGCCAGCAGCCAAGAACGACAGGGGGCAAGTTTACGCTCACAAGAGACCCAGTACTTC
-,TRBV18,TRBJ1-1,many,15,CASSPLAGQNTEAFF,TGTGCCAGCTCACCCTTAGCCGGTCAGAACACTGAAGCTTTCTTT
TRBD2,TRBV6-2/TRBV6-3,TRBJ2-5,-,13,CASRTSPRETQYF,TGTGCCAGCCGGACTAGCCCGAGGGAGACCCAGTACTTC
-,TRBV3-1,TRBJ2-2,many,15,CASSQWQGKTGELFF,TGTGCCAGCAGCCAATGGCAGGGGAAGACCGGGGAGCTGTTTTTT
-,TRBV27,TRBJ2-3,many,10,CASSPDTQYF,TGTGCCAGCAGCCCAGATACGCAGTATTTT
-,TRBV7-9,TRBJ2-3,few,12,CASSFNLRDSYF,TGTGCCAGCAGCTTCAATCTCCGGGACTCCTATTTT
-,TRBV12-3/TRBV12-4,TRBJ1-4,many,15,CASSLGTPWGEKLFF,TGTGCCAGCAGTTTAGGGACCCCTTGGGGTGAAAAACTGTTTTTT
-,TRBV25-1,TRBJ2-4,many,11,CASSEGGIQYF,TGTGCCAGCAGTGAAGGGGGCATTCAGTACTTC
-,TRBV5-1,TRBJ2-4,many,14,CASSSGIPGDIQYF,TGCGCCAGCAGCTCAGGGATTCCAGGAGACATTCAGTACTTC
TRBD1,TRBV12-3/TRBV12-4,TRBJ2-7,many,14,CASRAGTETYEQYF,TGTGCCAGCAGGGCCGGGACAGAGACCTACGAGCAGTACTTC
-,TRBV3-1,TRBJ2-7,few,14,CASSQDLGGYEQYF,TGTGCCAGCAGCCAAGATCTAGGGGGCTACGAGCAGTACTTC
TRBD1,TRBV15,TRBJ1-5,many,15,CATSRTGTENQPQHF,TGTGCCACCAGCAGAACCGGGACAGAAAATCAGCCCCAGCATTTT
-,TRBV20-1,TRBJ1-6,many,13,CSARKGGDSPLHF,TGCAGTGCTAGAAAAGGGGGGGATTCACCCCTCCACTTT
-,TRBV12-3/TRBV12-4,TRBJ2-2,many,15,CASSLTSRLAGELFF,TGTGCCAGCAGTTTGACATCTCGGTTAGCCGGGGAGCTGTTTTTT
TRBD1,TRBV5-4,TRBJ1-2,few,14,CASNPVGQAYGYTF,TGTGCCAGCAACCCAGTCGGACAGGCGTATGGCTACACCTTC
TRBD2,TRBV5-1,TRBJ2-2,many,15,CASSDDSGWTGELFF,TGCGCCAGCAGCGATGATAGCGGGTGGACCGGGGAGCTGTTTTTT
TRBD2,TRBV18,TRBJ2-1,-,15,CTSSPGTSGYNEQFF,TGTACCAGCTCACCTGGGACTAGCGGTTACAATGAGCAGTTCTTC
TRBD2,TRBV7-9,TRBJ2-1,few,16,CASSSGLAGAYNEQFF,TGTGCCAGCAGCTCCGGACTAGCGGGGGCCTACAATGAGCAGTTCTTC
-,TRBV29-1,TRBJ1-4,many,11,CSAQGSRKLFF,TGCAGCGCCCAGGGTTCACGAAAACTGTTTTTT
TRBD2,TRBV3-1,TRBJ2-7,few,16,CASSQGGGGGTYEQYF,TGTGCCAGCAGCCAAGGAGGAGGCGGGGGGACCTACGAGCAGTACTTC
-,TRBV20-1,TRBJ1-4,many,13,CSVVLGAGEKLFF,TGCAGTGTAGTTTTGGGGGCGGGTGAAAAACTGTTTTTT
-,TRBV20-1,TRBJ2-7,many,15,CSANWDGTFSYEQYF,TGCAGTGCTAACTGGGACGGAACTTTCTCCTACGAGCAGTACTTC
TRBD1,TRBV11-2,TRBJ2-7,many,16,CASSLVRGDRGYEQYF,TGTGCCAGCAGCTTAGTCAGGGGGGACAGGGGTTACGAGCAGTACTTC
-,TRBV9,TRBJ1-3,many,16,CASSVGSASSGNTIYF,TGTGCCAGCAGCGTAGGATCGGCATCCTCTGGAAACACCATATATTTT
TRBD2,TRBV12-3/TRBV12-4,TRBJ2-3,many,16,CASTWGLAGGPNTQYF,TGTGCCAGCACCTGGGGACTAGCGGGGGGACCGAATACGCAGTATTTT
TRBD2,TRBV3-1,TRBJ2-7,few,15,CASSQAPGLVDEQYF,TGTGCCAGCAGCCAAGCCCCGGGACTAGTCGACGAGCAGTACTTC
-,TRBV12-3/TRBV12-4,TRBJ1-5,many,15,CASSLANPGGQPQHF,TGTGCCAGCAGTTTAGCCAATCCGGGGGGTCAGCCCCAGCATTTT
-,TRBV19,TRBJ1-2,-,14,CASKVQQGLTGYTF,TGTGCCAGTAAGGTCCAGCAAGGATTAACTGGCTACACCTTC
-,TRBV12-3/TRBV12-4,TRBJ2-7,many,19,CASSFRTASSWNLPYEQYF,TGTGCCAGCAGTTTTCGAACAGCATCCTCCTGGAACCTCCCCTACGAGCAGTACTTC
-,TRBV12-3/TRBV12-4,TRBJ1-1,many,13,CASSLNIDTEAFF,TGTGCCAGCAGTCTAAACATAGACACTGAAGCTTTCTTT